Shown below are 20 T cell receptor beta chains from a single sample sequenced in a study of regulatory T cells in long-lasting Graves disease. This sample's time point: newly diagnosed GD, antithyroid drugs for less than 3 months. Researchers made the TCR library from RNA that was extracted from PBMCs. CDR3 regions were amplified by Arm-PCR using iRepertoire HTBI primers to build TCR beta libraries. A single record per CDR3 protein comes from TCRdb applying MiXCR to the multiplex PCR reads. There are some 240,000 distinct CDR3 sequences in the sample; around a fifth occur only once, and 12% lies in the top ten. The same data also contributed to another study, on T cells in Graves' hyperthyroidism and ophthalmopathy.

The specimen comprised peripheral blood mononuclear cells (PBMCs), sampled at new diagnosis, from a patient treated with antithyroid drugs. All receptors come from a woman in her 30s with Graves disease.

This clonotype has ten or more counts. The chain joins TRBV2 to TRBJ1-6, with D perhaps matching TRBD1 (5 bases). V lost 8 bases, J lost 10 bases, and 15 bases lay in between. The CDR3 is 13 amino acids. Germline loops: CDR1 SNHLY, CDR2 FYNNEI. The CDR3 spells CASYYQGRSPLHF. CDR3 nucleotides: TGTGCCAGCTATTACCAGGGAAGATCACCCCTCCACTTT.

This clonotype has just a few counts. The genes are TRBV20-1 and TRBJ2-1; 15 nucleotides match TRBD2. The CDR3 totals 18 residues. Looked up from germline, CDR1 is DFQATT and CDR2 is SNEGSKA (reference sequence). Trimming took 5 bases from V and 9 from J; bases not matched to a gene: 17. The CDR3 reads CSAQGQLGTSGRRGEQFF. The CDR3 DNA reads TGCAGTGCTCAGGGACAGTTAGGGACTAGCGGGAGGAGGGGTGAGCAGTTCTTC.

This chain links TRBV20-1 with TRBJ2-7; 7 positions match TRBD1. J lost 7 bases, V lost 3 bases, and 12 bases had no gene match. The CDR3 is 14 amino acids. Germline V lookup: CDR1 DFQATT, CDR2 SNEGSKA (reference sequence). The CDR3 sequence is CSASWAGGTGEQYF. The CDR3, as DNA: TGCAGTGCTAGTTGGGCAGGGGGTACCGGGGAGCAGTACTTC.

This clonotype was counted many times. The rearrangement joins TRBV30 to TRBJ2-7; 14 bases agree with TRBD2. Germline CDR1 GTSNPN, CDR2 SVGIG (reference sequence). J lost 3 bases, V lost 3 bases, and 7 bases had no gene match. This CDR3 is 16 amino acids long. The CDR3, as DNA: TGTGCCTGGAGGGCAAGACTAGCGGGAGGGCGCTACGAGCAGTACTTC. Its translation: CAWRARLAGGRYEQYF.

On this clonotype itself: A much larger clone differs by one base, so this may be a read error. CDR3 DNA sequence: TGTGCCAGCAGTGAGAGGACAGGGTTTGATGTCACCGGGGAGCTGTTTTTT. As protein: CASSERTGFDVTGELFF. V and J are TRBV2 and TRBJ2-2, with 8 bases aligning to TRBD1. This CDR3 is built from 17 residues. Germline assignment: CDR1 SNHLY and CDR2 FYNNEI. V shed 3 bases and J 4 bases; nucleotides not matched to a gene: 10.

This clonotype appeared many times. The CDR3 region has the DNA TGTGCCAGCAGTTACTCCTCGGAACTGATGAACACTGAAGCTTTCTTT. It translates to CASSYSSELMNTEAFF. The chain recombines TRBV6-8 with TRBJ1-1; unclear D gene. V was shortened by 0 bases and J by 0 bases, with 11 bases between the two germline ends. From germline, CDR1 is MNHGY and CDR2 SAAAGT. CDR3 length: 16 amino acids.

Many counts were recorded for this clonotype. The junction departs from germline at one end; a sequencing error may be responsible. The chain joins TRBV5-5 to TRBJ1-2, with D maybe TRBD1 (5 bases). Germline V lookup: CDR1 SGHKS, CDR2 YYEKEE (reference sequence). The CDR3 is 17 residues long. The CDR3 region is CASSLGPGDGSNYGYTF. CDR3 in DNA: TGCGCCAGCAGCTTGGGCCCTGGGGACGGATCTAACTATGGCTACACCTTC.

This clonotype was seen repeatedly, ten times or more. This rearrangement joins TRBV30 to TRBJ2-3; 8 bases are a match to TRBD2. Germline V gene data show CDR1 as GTSNPN and CDR2 as SVGIG (reference sequence). The CDR3 spans 16 residues. V lost 2 bases, J lost 4 bases, and 11 bases stayed unmatched. The CDR3 nucleotides are TGTGCCTGGAGTTCCGGACTAGCCCGGCGGGCAGATACGCAGTATTTT. Translated: CAWSSGLARRADTQYF. Drawing the rest from reference TRBV30 and TRBJ2-3, the complete variable domain is SQTIHQWPATLVQPVGSPLSLECTVEGTSNPNLYWYRQAAGRGLQLLFYSVGIGQISSEVPQNLSASRPQDRQFILSSKKLLLSDSGFYLCAWSSGLARRADTQYFGPGTRLTVL.

This clonotype was detected ten times or more. The V gene is TRBV7-8, the J gene TRBJ2-7; 8 positions match TRBD1. CDR1 is SGHVS and CDR2 is FQNEAQ in the germline V gene. The ends lost 5 bases at V and 7 bases at J; junction bases unmatched: 10. The CDR3 runs to 14 residues. The CDR3 DNA follows: TGTGCCAGCAGCCTTACCAGGACAGGGAAAGAGCAGTACTTC. Protein: CASSLTRTGKEQYF.

Many counts were recorded for this clonotype. The CDR3 DNA is TGTGCCAGCAGATACACGGGTTCTAACTATGGCTACACCTTC. Translated, it gives CASRYTGSNYGYTF. The rearrangement joins TRBV27 to TRBJ1-2; D gene unclear. V lost 6 bases and J lost 0, with 11 bases in between. CDR1 is MNHEY, CDR2 SMNVEV, per germline (reference sequence). This CDR3 is 14 amino acids long.

This clonotype was counted at least ten times. The J gene is TRBJ1-4, the V gene TRBV27; a possible D gene is TRBD1 (6 bases). The V end lost 2 bases, the J end lost 3 bases, and 16 bases lay between the germline ends. Germline V gives CDR1 MNHEY, CDR2 SMNVEV (reference sequence). CDR3 size: 17 residues. The CDR3 bases are TGTGCCAGCAGTTTAAGGGGGTGGGGGGCACCTAATGAAAAACTGTTTTTT. The encoded protein is CASSLRGWGAPNEKLFF.

This clonotype was seen ten or more times. The chain combines TRBV29-1 with TRBJ2-2, with D maybe TRBD2 (6 bases). With 7 bases removed from V and 3 bases from J, the gap between germline ends came to 15 bases. Germline assignment: CDR1 SQVTM and CDR2 ANQGSEA. This CDR3 has 14 amino acids. CDR3 amino acids: CSAIGGSDTGELFF. Here the CDR3 DNA reads TGCAGCGCAATTGGGGGGTCGGACACCGGGGAGCTGTTTTTT.

There are many counts of this clonotype. The chain is built from TRBV2 and TRBJ1-2, with D possibly TRBD1 on 5 matching bases. V lost 8 bases to trimming and J lost 5 bases, with 15 bases between them. There are 13 residues in the CDR3. Germline V gene data show CDR1 as SNHLY and CDR2 as FYNNEI. The CDR3 loop is CASGPGPGYGYTF. The DNA of the CDR3 is TGTGCCAGCGGTCCGGGACCTGGGTATGGCTACACCTTC.

There are many counts of this clonotype. The chain recombines TRBV28 with TRBJ1-2; the match to TRBD1 covers 8 bases. The CDR3 covers 13 residues. The germline V gene has CDR1 MDHEN and CDR2 SYDVKM. J lost 4 bases, V lost 3 bases, and 1 base had no gene match. The CDR3 reads CASSFDRGYGYTF. In DNA form, the CDR3 reads TGTGCCAGCAGTTTCGACAGGGGCTATGGCTACACCTTC.

This clonotype was seen many times. The rearrangement joins TRBV20-1 to TRBJ1-5; D unresolved. Germline V gene lookup returns CDR1 DFQATT and CDR2 SNEGSKA (reference sequence). Trimming cost V 0 bases and J 6 bases, with 9 bases left between them. The CDR3 runs to 13 residues. The CDR3 reads CSARDRRGQPQHF. CDR3 bases: TGCAGTGCTAGAGATCGACGTGGTCAGCCCCAGCATTTT.

The rearrangement links TRBV6-9 to TRBJ2-7; maybe TRBD2 (5 bases). The ends were cut back, 3 bases at V and 7 bases at J, with 13 bases in the middle. This CDR3 contains 13 residues. Germline loops: CDR1 MNHGY, CDR2 SVAAGI. CDR3 region: CASSYPPGGEQYF. The CDR3 bases are TGTGCCAGCAGTTACCCCCCCGGAGGAGAGCAGTACTTC.

This clonotype was observed many times. The chain combines TRBV4-2 with TRBJ1-6; no reliable D call. Germline V lookup: CDR1 LGHNA, CDR2 YNFKEQ. Trimming stripped 0 bases from V and 8 bases from J, with 11 bases between. The length of the CDR3 is 15 residues. The CDR3 sequence: CASSQEWLGDSPLHF. The CDR3 DNA is TGTGCCAGCAGCCAAGAATGGCTCGGGGATTCACCCCTCCACTTT.

This clonotype was seen repeatedly, ten times or more. The rearrangement uses TRBV4-1 and TRBJ1-2, with D perhaps TRBD1 (6 bases). The germline V gene encodes CDR1 MGHRA and CDR2 YSYEKL. V lost 3 bases and J 2 bases, leaving 10 bases between the germline ends. CDR3 length: 14 residues. DNA of the CDR3: TGCGCCAGCAGCCATAGGACAGTCAACTATGGCTACACCTTC. This sequence encodes CASSHRTVNYGYTF.

This clonotype was counted at least ten times. The chain uses TRBV27 and TRBJ1-1, with D tentatively TRBD1 (5 bases). Germline V lookup: CDR1 MNHEY, CDR2 SMNVEV (reference sequence). This CDR3 region has 14 residues. Trimming cost V 2 bases and J 5 bases, with 12 bases left between them. The chain's CDR3 is CASSLSQGRTEAFF. The CDR3, as DNA: TGTGCCAGCAGTTTAAGCCAGGGACGAACTGAAGCTTTCTTT.

This clonotype has ten or more counts. Here the CDR3 reads CAWSQTSGNEQFF. CDR3 DNA sequence: TGTGCCTGGAGTCAGACTAGCGGCAATGAGCAGTTCTTC. The chain is built from TRBV30 and TRBJ2-1, with 9 positions matching TRBD2. The V and J ends lost 2 bases and 6 bases, in that order; junction bases with no gene match: 2. Germline V CDR1 and CDR2: GTSNPN, SVGIG (reference sequence). This CDR3 comprises 13 residues.